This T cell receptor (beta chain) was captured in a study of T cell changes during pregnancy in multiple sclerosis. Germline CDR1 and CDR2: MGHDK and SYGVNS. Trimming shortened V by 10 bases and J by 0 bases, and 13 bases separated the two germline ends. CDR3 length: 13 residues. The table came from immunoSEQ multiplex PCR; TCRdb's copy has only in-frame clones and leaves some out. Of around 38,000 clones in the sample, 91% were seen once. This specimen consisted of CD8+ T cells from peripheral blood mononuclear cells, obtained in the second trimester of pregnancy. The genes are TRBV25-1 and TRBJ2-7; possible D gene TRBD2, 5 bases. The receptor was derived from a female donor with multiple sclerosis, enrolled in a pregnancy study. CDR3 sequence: CATLAPGSYEQYF. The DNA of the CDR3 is TGTGCCACCTTAGCGCCGGGCTCCTACGAGCAGTACTTC.